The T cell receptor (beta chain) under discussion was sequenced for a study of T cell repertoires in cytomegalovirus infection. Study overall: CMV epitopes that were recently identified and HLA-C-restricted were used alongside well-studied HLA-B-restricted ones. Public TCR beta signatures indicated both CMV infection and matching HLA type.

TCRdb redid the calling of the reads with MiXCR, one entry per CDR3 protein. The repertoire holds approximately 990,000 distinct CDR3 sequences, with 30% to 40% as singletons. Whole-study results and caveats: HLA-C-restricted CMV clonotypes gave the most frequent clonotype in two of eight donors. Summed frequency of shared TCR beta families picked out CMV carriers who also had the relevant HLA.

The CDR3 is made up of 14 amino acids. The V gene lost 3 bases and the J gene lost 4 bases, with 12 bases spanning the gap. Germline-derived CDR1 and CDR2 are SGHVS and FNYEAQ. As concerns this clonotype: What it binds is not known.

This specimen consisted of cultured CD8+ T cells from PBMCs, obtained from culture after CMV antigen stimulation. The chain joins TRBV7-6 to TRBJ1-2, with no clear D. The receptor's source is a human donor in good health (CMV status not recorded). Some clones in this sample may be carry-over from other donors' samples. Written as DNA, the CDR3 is TGTGCCAGCAGCTTTGGGCAGTCGTCCTATGGCTACACCTTC. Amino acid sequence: CASSFGQSSYGYTF.